This T cell receptor beta chain emerged from a study of control samples from healthy donors and cancer patients. Only in-frame clones appear in the TCRdb table, and some are missing; sequencing was by immunoSEQ multiplex PCR. The table has around 82,000 clones, approximately 87% seen once; the top ten hold about a fifth. This CDR3 has 21 residues. The chain carries TRBV21-1 and TRBJ2-3; TRBD1, the table's D call, was not compared with the DNA. TRBV21-1 is flagged as a pseudogene. The receptor comes from a man aged 50-59 years in good health. Sequencing was performed on blood. CDR3: CASSKVVPLDRGKSDTDTQYF. As DNA, the CDR3 is TGTGCCAGCAGCAAAGTAGTACCCCTAGACAGGGGAAAGTCGGACACAGATACGCAGTATTTT.